This T cell receptor beta chain was profiled in a study of spatial heterogeneity in lung cancer. Time point defined: sample taken at primary tumor resection. Without sorting, whole RNA was sequenced from tumor, nontumor lung or frozen PBMC. A total of over 70 untreated early-stage non-small cell lung cancer patients served as donors. This clonotype is categorized as medium-sized. Each CDR3 protein gets one entry after TCRdb re-called the 5' RACE reads with MiXCR. The sample consists of thousands of distinct CDR3 sequences, about 4.3% of them appearing once. The sample was normal lung tissue next to the tumor, taken at surgery. This clonotype originated in a female donor with early-stage non-small cell lung cancer.

The CDR3 region has the DNA TGTGCCAGCAGCGTGGAGCTAGCGGCAAACACCGGGGAGCTGTTTTTT. This codes for CASSVELAANTGELFF. J is TRBJ2-2 and V is TRBV12-3 or TRBV12-4; TRBD2 matches at 7 bases. The ends lost 6 bases at V and 2 bases at J; junction bases unmatched: 9. The CDR3 runs 16 residues.